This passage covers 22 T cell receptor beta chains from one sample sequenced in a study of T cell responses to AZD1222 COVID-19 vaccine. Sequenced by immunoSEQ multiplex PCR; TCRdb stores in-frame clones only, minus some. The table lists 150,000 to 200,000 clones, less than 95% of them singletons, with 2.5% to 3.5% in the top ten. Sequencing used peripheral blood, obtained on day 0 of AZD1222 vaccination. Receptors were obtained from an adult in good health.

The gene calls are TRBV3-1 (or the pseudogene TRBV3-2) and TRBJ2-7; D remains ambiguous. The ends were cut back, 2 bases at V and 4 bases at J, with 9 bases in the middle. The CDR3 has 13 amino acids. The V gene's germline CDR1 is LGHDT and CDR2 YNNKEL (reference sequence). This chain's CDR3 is CASSQSDRYEQYF. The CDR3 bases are TGTGCCAGCAGCCAATCCGACCGGTACGAGCAGTACTTC.

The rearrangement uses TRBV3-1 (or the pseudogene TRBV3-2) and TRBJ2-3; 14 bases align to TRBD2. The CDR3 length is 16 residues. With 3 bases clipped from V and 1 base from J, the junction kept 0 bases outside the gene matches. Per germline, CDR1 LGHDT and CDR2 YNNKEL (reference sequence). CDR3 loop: CASSQTSGRGTDTQYF. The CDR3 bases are TGTGCCAGCAGCCAGACTAGCGGGAGGGGCACAGATACGCAGTATTTT.

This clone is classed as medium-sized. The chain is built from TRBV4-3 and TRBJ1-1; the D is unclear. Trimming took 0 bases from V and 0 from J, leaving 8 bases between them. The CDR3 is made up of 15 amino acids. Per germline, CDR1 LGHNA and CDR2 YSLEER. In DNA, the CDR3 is TGCGCCAGCAGCCAAGATCTCGCGTTGAACACTGAAGCTTTCTTT. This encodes CASSQDLALNTEAFF.

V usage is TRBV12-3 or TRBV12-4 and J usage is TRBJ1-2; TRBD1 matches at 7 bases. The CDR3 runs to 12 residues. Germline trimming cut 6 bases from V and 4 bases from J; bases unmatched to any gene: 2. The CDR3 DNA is TGTGCCAGCAGAGGGGACAGCTATGGCTACACCTTC. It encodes CASRGDSYGYTF.

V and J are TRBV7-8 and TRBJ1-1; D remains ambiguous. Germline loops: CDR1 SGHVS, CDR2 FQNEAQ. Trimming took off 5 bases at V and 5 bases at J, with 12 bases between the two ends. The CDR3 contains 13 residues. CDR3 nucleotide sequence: TGTGCCAGCAGCAGTCGGGTGGGTACTGAAGCTTTCTTT. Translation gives CASSSRVGTEAFF.

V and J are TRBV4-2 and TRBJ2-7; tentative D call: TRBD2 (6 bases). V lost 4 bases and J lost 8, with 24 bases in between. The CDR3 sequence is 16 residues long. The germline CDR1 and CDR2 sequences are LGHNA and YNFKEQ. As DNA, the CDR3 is TGTGCCAGCAGCCTAAACCCCGGGACCCCGGGGGAGAAGCAGTACTTC. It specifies CASSLNPGTPGEKQYF.

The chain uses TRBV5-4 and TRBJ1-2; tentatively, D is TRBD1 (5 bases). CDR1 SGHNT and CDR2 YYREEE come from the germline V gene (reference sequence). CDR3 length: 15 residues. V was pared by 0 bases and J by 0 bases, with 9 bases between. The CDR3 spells CASSLVDSSNYGYTF. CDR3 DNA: TGTGCCAGCAGCTTGGTTGACAGTTCTAACTATGGCTACACCTTC.

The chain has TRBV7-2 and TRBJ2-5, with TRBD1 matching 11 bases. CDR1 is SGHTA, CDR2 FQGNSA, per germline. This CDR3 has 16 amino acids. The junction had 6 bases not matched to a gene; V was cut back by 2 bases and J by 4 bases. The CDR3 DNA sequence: TGTGCCAGCAGCTTAACCGGGACAGGGGGATCAGAGACCCAGTACTTC. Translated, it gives CASSLTGTGGSETQYF.

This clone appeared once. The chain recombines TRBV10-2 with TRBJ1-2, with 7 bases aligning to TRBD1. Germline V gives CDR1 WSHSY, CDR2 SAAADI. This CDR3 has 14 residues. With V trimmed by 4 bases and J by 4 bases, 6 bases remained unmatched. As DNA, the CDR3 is TGCGCCAGCAGTGTGACAGGGCAAGCCTATGGCTACACCTTC. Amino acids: CASSVTGQAYGYTF.

DNA of the CDR3: TGTGCCAGCAGTGACGGCCCTGCAAATGGCTACACCTTC. This translates into CASSDGPANGYTF. V usage is TRBV6-4 and J usage is TRBJ1-2; D not resolved. The CDR3 contains 13 residues. Per the germline V gene, CDR1 is MRHNA and CDR2 is SNTAGT. The V end was cut by 2 bases, the J end by 6 bases, with 10 bases between.

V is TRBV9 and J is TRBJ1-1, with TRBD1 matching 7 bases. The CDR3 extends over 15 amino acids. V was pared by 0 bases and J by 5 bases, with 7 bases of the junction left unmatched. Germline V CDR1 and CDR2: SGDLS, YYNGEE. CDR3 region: CASSVATGVRTEAFF. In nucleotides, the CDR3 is TGTGCCAGCAGCGTAGCCACAGGGGTGCGAACTGAAGCTTTCTTT. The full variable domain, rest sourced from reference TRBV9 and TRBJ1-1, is DSGVTQTPKHLITATGQRVTLRCSPRSGDLSVYWYQQSLDQGLQFLIQYYNGEERAKGNILERFSAQQFPDLHSELNLSSLELGDSALYFCASSVATGVRTEAFFGQGTRLTVV.

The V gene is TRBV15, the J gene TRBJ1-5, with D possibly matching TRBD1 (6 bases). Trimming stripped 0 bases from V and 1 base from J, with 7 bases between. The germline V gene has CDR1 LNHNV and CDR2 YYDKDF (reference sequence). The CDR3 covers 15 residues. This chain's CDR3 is CATSREGGSNQPQHF. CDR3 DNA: TGTGCCACCAGCAGAGAAGGGGGAAGCAATCAGCCCCAGCATTTT.

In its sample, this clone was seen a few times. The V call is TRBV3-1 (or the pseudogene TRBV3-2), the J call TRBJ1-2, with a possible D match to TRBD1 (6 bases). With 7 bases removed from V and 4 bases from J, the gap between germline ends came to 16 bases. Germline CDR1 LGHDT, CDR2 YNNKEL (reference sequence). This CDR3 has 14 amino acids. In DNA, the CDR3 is TGTGCCAGCAAGCCCACCAGGGGTGGCTATGGCTACACCTTC. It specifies CASKPTRGGYGYTF.

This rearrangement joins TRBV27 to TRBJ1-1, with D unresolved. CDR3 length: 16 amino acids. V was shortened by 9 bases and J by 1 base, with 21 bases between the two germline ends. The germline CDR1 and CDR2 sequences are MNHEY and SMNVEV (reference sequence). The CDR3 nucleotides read TGTGCCAGTAACCTGCTCCCCACAGCCAGGAACACTGAAGCTTTCTTT. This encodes CASNLLPTARNTEAFF.

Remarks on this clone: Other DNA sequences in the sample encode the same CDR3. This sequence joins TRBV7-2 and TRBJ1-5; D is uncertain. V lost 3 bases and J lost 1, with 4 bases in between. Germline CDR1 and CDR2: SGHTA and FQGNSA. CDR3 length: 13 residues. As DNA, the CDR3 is TGTGCCAGCAGCTTGTCGAGCAATCAGCCCCAGCATTTT. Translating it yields CASSLSSNQPQHF.

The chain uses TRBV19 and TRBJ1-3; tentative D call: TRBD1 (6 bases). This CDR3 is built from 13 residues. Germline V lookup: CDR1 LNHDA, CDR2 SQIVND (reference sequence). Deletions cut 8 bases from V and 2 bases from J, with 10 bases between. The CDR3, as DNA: TGTGCCAGTCGACAGGATCCTGGAAACACCATATATTTT. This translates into CASRQDPGNTIYF.

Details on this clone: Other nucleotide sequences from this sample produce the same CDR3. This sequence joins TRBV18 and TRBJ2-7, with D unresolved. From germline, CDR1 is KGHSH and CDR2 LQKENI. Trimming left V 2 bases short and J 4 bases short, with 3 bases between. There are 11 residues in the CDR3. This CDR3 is CASSPGYEQYF. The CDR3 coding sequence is TGTGCCAGCTCACCAGGGTACGAGCAGTACTTC.

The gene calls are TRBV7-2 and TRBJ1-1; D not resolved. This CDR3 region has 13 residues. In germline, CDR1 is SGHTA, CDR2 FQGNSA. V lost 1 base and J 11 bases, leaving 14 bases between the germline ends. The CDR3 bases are TGTGCCAGCAGCTTAGATTCGGCCCTCAGGGCTTTCTTT. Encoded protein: CASSLDSALRAFF. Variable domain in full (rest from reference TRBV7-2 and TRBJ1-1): GAGVSQSPSNKVTEKGKDVELRCDPISGHTALYWYRQSLGQGLEFLIYFQGNSAPDKSGLPSDRFSAERTGGSVSTLTIQRTQQEDSAVYLCASSLDSALRAFFGQGTRLTVV.

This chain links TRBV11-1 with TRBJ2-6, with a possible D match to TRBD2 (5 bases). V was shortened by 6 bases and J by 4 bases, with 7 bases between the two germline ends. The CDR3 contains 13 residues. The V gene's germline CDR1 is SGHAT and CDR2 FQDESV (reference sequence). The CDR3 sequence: CASRRAGANVLTF. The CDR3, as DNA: TGTGCCAGCAGGCGGGCCGGGGCCAACGTCCTGACTTTC.

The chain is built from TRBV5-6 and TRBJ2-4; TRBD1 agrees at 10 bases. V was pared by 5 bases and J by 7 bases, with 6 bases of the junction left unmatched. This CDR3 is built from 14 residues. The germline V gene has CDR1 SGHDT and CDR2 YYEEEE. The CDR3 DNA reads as TGTGCCAGCAGTTTTCCGGGACAGGGGAACATTCAGTACTTC. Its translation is CASSFPGQGNIQYF.

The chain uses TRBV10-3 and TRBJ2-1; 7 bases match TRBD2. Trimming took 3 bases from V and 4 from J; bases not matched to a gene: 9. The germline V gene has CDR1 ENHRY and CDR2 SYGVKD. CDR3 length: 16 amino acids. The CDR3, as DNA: TGTGCCATCAGTGACCACGAACGGGGAGGGTACAATGAGCAGTTCTTC. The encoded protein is CAISDHERGGYNEQFF.

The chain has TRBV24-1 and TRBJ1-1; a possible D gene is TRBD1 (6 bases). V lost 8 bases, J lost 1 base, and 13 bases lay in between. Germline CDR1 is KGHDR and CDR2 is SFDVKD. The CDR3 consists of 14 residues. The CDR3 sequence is CATIPPGANTEAFF. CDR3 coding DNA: TGTGCCACCATCCCCCCAGGGGCGAACACTGAAGCTTTCTTT.